This is a list of T cell receptor beta chains from one sample in a study of cytomegalovirus exposure and HLA in healthy donors. Method: immunoSEQ multiplex PCR; TCRdb's copy keeps in-frame clones and lacks some. This sample has 150,000 to 160,000 clones, with about 83% found just once. The sample comprised PBMCs. These receptors were taken from a woman aged 40 to 49 in good health and CMV-seronegative. Both conserved end residues are part of each CDR3. A D gene is named only where the DNA matches it firmly. Clone size is shown for a subset of rows, as once, few, many or a class of expanded clone.

DNA	CDR3	V	J	D	size
TGTGCCAGCAGCTTAGGCGGGGGATTCACAGATACGCAGTATTTT	CASSLGGGFTDTQYF	TRBV7-9	TRBJ2-3	TRBD2	-
TGCAGCGTTGCCGACGACAGGGGGAACAGCGAGCAGTACTTC	CSVADDRGNSEQYF	TRBV29-1	TRBJ2-7	TRBD1	-
TGTGCCAGCACGGGACAGGCTAATTCACCCCTCCACTTT	CASTGQANSPLHF	TRBV6-5	TRBJ1-6	TRBD1	-
TGTGCCAGCAGCTCAACCTCCACTTCCCGCACCTTC	CASSSTSTSRTF	TRBV7-8	TRBJ1-2	-	-
TGTGCCAGCAGTCATCAGGGGATCAATGAGCAGTTCTTC	CASSHQGINEQFF	TRBV6-5	TRBJ2-1	-	-
TGTGCCAGCAGTTACAACGAGAGTCCGTTCTTC	CASSYNESPFF	TRBV6-6	TRBJ2-1	-	-
TGTGCCTGGAGCGGGGGGGTCTACGAGCAGTACTTC	CAWSGGVYEQYF	TRBV30	TRBJ2-7	TRBD2	-
TGCGCCAGCAGCCATGGGGGACAGGGGGTTACAGATACGCAGTATTTT	CASSHGGQGVTDTQYF	TRBV5-1	TRBJ2-3	TRBD1	-
TGTGCCAGCAGCTTAGTGGGACAGGGTCAAGAGACCCAGTACTTC	CASSLVGQGQETQYF	TRBV11-2	TRBJ2-5	TRBD1	-
TGCAGCGTTCGGCGGGGGCCTTACAATGAGCAGTTCTTC	CSVRRGPYNEQFF	TRBV29-1	TRBJ2-1	-	-
TGCGCCAGCAGTTTTCACTCAGGGCCTGATGAAAAACTGTTTTTT	CASSFHSGPDEKLFF	TRBV5-1	TRBJ1-4	-	-
TGTGCCAGCAGCTCAGGGGTAACCTATGGCTACACCTTC	CASSSGVTYGYTF	TRBV11-3	TRBJ1-2	-	few
TGTGCAAGTCCCAAGCGACCGGGGGAGCAGTACTTC	CASPKRPGEQYF	TRBV12-2	TRBJ2-7	-	-
TGTGCCAGCTCACCACCGAACAGCCCTTTTGGTGAAAAACTGTTTTTT	CASSPPNSPFGEKLFF	TRBV18	TRBJ1-4	-	-
TGTGCCAGCAGCTTCCGACTAGCGGGGGTCTACGAGCAGTACTTC	CASSFRLAGVYEQYF	TRBV7-9	TRBJ2-7	TRBD2	-
TGCGCCAGCAGCCTAGATCCAGGGTATAGCTACACCTTC	CASSLDPGYSYTF	TRBV5-1	TRBJ1-2	-	-